This TCR beta chain emerged from a study of blood T cells in healthy people across ages. CDR1 DFQATT and CDR2 SNEGSKA come from the germline V gene (reference sequence). Trimming pared 0 bases from V and 3 bases from J, leaving 8 bases between. This CDR3 region has 13 residues. A second roughly 7 to 12 cycle PCR used barcoded and J-beta primers. TCRdb reanalysed the 5' RACE reads using MiXCR and keeps one entry per CDR3 protein. The sample shows fewer than 1,200,000 distinct CDR3 sequences, approximately 25% of them seen only once. These records were also assigned to another study, of T cells of mothers and their children. From that paper: Three healthy Caucasian mothers and their six children donated. Related mother-child pairs shared slightly more overlap than unrelated pairs, but the difference was non-significant.

The specimen was blood. This clonotype originated in a girl aged 2 to 10 in good health. The rearrangement joins TRBV20-1 to TRBJ2-5, with a weak D call TRBD2 (6 bases). DNA of the CDR3: TGCAGTGCTAGAGACGGGGGAGAAGAGACCCAGTACTTC. This gives the protein CSARDGGEETQYF.